The rows below give T cell receptor beta chains drawn from one sample of a study of blood T cell repertoires in COVID-19. The data were produced by immunoSEQ multiplex PCR, yet TCRdb's version contains in-frame clones alone and is incomplete. The sample has approximately 230,000 clones, 70% to 90% seen once. Input material: peripheral blood. The source is a man younger than 35 with active or convalescent COVID-19. The CDR3 runs from the conserved cysteine through the conserved F or W. A D gene is named only where the DNA matches it firmly. Some rows mark clone size as missing; the rest say once, few, many or name a class of expanded clone.

d_call	v_call	clone_size	j_call	cdr3_nt	cdr3_aa
-	TRBV13	-	TRBJ2-7	TGTGCCAGCAGCTTAGGCGGTCACGAGCAGTACTTC	CASSLGGHEQYF
TRBD1	TRBV18	-	TRBJ1-5	TGTGCCAGCTCAAAGGACAGGGGGCGGGAGGATCAGCCCCAGCATTTT	CASSKDRGREDQPQHF
-	TRBV9	once	TRBJ1-5	TGTGCCAGCAGCGTAGATGGGGCGAGACAGCCCCAGCATTTT	CASSVDGARQPQHF
TRBD1	TRBV7-2	-	TRBJ1-4	TGTGCCAGCAGCTTAAGGACAGGGGTCGAAAAACTGTTTTTT	CASSLRTGVEKLFF
-	TRBV6-5	-	TRBJ2-1	TGTGCCAGCAGTTACCCAGGGGCCCACTACAATGAGCAGTTCTTC	CASSYPGAHYNEQFF
TRBD1	TRBV7-3	-	TRBJ1-2	TGTGCCAGCAGCTCTGGGACAGGGGATGGCTACACCTTC	CASSSGTGDGYTF
TRBD1	TRBV11-2	-	TRBJ1-4	TGTGCCAGCAGCCGAGACAGGGCCCGGAGGGCTAATGAAAAACTGTTTTTT	CASSRDRARRANEKLFF
TRBD1	TRBV7-9	-	TRBJ2-7	TGTGCCAGCAGCTCAAAGGGAACTCCCGGGACAGGGTATGGTTACGAGCAGTACTTC	CASSSKGTPGTGYGYEQYF
TRBD1	TRBV3-1/TRBV3-2	-	TRBJ2-2	TGTGCCAGCAGCTCGACAGGGGGGAACACCGGGGAGCTGTTTTTT	CASSSTGGNTGELFF
-	TRBV6-6	-	TRBJ1-1	TGTGCCAGCAGCCCCCGGGGAGGGAACACTGAAGCTTTCTTT	CASSPRGGNTEAFF
TRBD2	TRBV9	once	TRBJ2-1	TGTGCCAGCAGCGTAAGCGGGGGGGCTCGCTATGTATACAATGAGCAGTTCTTC	CASSVSGGARYVYNEQFF
TRBD1	TRBV27	once	TRBJ2-7	TGTGCCAGCAGTTCAGAGACAGGGGGCTACGAGCAGTACTTC	CASSSETGGYEQYF
-	TRBV9	many	TRBJ1-2	TGTGCCAGCAGCCCACGACAAGGCTATGGCTACACCTTC	CASSPRQGYGYTF
-	TRBV6-5	once	TRBJ2-7	TGTGCCAGCAGCGGGACATACTACGAGCAGTACTTC	CASSGTYYEQYF
-	TRBV4-1	-	TRBJ1-1	TGCGCCAGCAGCCAAGATCGGGAGACATTGGTGGGAGCTTTCTTT	CASSQDRETLVGAFF
TRBD1	TRBV9	-	TRBJ2-5	TGTGCCAGCAGCGCATCGACAGGGGTGGAGACCCAGTACTTC	CASSASTGVETQYF
TRBD1	TRBV6-5	-	TRBJ1-2	TGTGCCAGCAGATCCCGGGACAGGGACTATGGCTACACCTTC	CASRSRDRDYGYTF